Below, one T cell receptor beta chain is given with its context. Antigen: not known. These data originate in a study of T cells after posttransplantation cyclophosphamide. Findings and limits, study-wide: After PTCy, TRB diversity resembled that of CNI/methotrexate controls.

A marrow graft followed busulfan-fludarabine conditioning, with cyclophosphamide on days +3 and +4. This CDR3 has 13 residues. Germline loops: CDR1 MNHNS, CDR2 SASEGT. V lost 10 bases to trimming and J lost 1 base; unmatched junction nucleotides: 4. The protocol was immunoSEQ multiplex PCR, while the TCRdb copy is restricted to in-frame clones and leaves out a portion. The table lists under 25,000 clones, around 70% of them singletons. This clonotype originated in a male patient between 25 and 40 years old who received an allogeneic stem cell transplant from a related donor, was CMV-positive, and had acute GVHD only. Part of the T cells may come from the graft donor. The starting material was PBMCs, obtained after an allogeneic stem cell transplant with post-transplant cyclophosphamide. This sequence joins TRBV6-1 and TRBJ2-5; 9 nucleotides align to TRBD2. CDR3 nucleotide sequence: TGTGCCACCGAACTAGCGGGCCAAGAGACCCAGTACTTC. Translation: CATELAGQETQYF.